This T cell receptor beta chain derives from a study of T cells in Graves' hyperthyroidism and ophthalmopathy. This clonotype was counted ten times or more. TCR beta CDR3 regions were amplified from RNA transcripts. HTBI primers were employed in a first-round RT-PCR of the TCR CDR3. TCRdb reanalysed the multiplex PCR reads using MiXCR and keeps one entry per CDR3 protein. This sample has some 420,000 distinct CDR3 sequences; roughly an eighth occur once, and the top ten carry 5.3%. The sample consisted of blood. The sequence came from a woman under 30 with Graves' hyperthyroidism.

The CDR3 is CASSSTSVSGDTQYF. The CDR3 DNA sequence: TGTGCCAGCAGCTCAACTAGCGTCTCGGGGGATACGCAGTATTTT. The V gene is TRBV7-2, the J gene TRBJ2-3; TRBD2 aligns across 7 bases. Germline V gene lookup returns CDR1 SGHTA and CDR2 FQGNSA. V lost 4 bases and J lost 6; bases outside the gene matches: 10. The CDR3 loop spans 15 amino acids. The whole variable domain, filled in from reference TRBV7-2 and TRBJ2-3, reads GAGVSQSPSNKVTEKGKDVELRCDPISGHTALYWYRQSLGQGLEFLIYFQGNSAPDKSGLPSDRFSAERTGGSVSTLTIQRTQQEDSAVYLCASSSTSVSGDTQYFGPGTRLTVL.